This record looks at one T cell receptor beta chain sequence and its context. The data belong to a study of shared clonotypes between healthy human individuals. CD45RO-negative CD8 cells positively selected for CCR7 made up the naive population, which excluded terminally differentiated effector memory CD45RA+ cells. The method was immunoSEQ multiplex PCR; TCRdb's version includes in-frame clones alone and lacks a portion of them. The sample lists about 2 million clones, around 96% occurring once. Trimming shortened V by 3 bases and J by 3 bases, and 11 bases separated the two germline ends. Germline values: CDR1 KGHSH, CDR2 LQKENI. The CDR3 is made up of 14 amino acids.

This receptor was identified in a man younger than 30 in good health. Sequencing used naive CD8+ T cells sorted from blood. The rearrangement joins TRBV18 to TRBJ1-1, with no clear D. DNA for the CDR3: TGTGCCAGCTCACCGGCAATCGGGGACACTGAAGCTTTCTTT. Amino acid sequence: CASSPAIGDTEAFF.